Listed below are T cell receptor beta chains from one sample, sequenced in a study of graft-versus-host responses after intestinal transplantation. Assay used: immunoSEQ multiplex PCR; TCRdb lists only in-frame clones, some missing. The sample has approximately 120,000 clones, around nine tenths seen once. Their antigens are not known. The sequencing used unstimulated CD4+ T cells sorted from spleen or lymph node cells, collected before intestinal transplant. These receptors were taken from a human donor who received an intestinal transplant. Both conserved end residues are part of each CDR3. The D gene is left open where the match is weak. Size tells how often a clone was seen (once, few, many) or the class of an expanded clone, and some rows leave it out.

TRBJ2-5 | - | - | TRBV7-6 | TGTGCCAGCAGCTTAGTTCCTAAAGAGACCCAGTACTTC | CASSLVPKETQYF
TRBJ1-3 | - | - | TRBV7-2 | TGTGCCAGCAGCTTAGTAGGCAGATTGGGAAACACCATATATTTT | CASSLVGRLGNTIYF
TRBJ1-6 | few | - | TRBV7-6 | TGTGCCAGCAGCTCCAACCCGGCGAGGTCACCCCTCCACTTT | CASSSNPARSPLHF
TRBJ1-2 | - | - | TRBV2 | TGTGCCAGCAGTGTGGCAGCTAACTATGGCTACACCTTC | CASSVAANYGYTF
TRBJ1-4 | - | - | TRBV5-1 | TGCGCCAGCAGCTTGGGACAGTTTAATGAAAAACTGTTTTTT | CASSLGQFNEKLFF
TRBJ1-2 | - | - | TRBV2 | TGTGCCAGCATAGAGGGGGGTCTGGATTATGGCTACACCTTC | CASIEGGLDYGYTF
TRBJ2-7 | - | - | TRBV7-8 | TGTGCCAGCAGCTTAGGGGCAGGCCGATCCTACGAGCAGTACTTC | CASSLGAGRSYEQYF
TRBJ1-2 | - | TRBD1 | TRBV5-1 | TGCGCCAGCGGTTTTTCAGGGACAGGGGGAAATGGCTACACCTTC | CASGFSGTGGNGYTF
TRBJ2-3 | - | TRBD2 | TRBV6-4 | TGTGCCAGCAGTGAAAGGGGCGTAGCGGGAGATACGCAGTATTTT | CASSERGVAGDTQYF
TRBJ1-6 | - | - | TRBV5-1 | TGCGCCAGCAGCCTAGACGGGTCCTCCTATAATTCACCCCTCCACTTT | CASSLDGSSYNSPLHF
TRBJ1-5 | - | - | TRBV5-6 | TGTGCCAGCAGCTCCAAGAGGAAGGAACAGCCCCAGCATTTT | CASSSKRKEQPQHF
TRBJ2-5 | - | - | TRBV5-8 | TGTGCCAGCAGCTTGCGGGGAACAGGCGGGGAGACCCAGTACTTC | CASSLRGTGGETQYF
TRBJ2-5 | - | TRBD2 | TRBV11-2 | TGTGCCAGCGGATTCTTTGGCGGGGGGGCAGAGACCCAGTACTTC | CASGFFGGGAETQYF
TRBJ2-7 | - | - | TRBV18 | TGTGCCAGCTCACCAGAGACTACCGGCGGAGAGCAGTACTTC | CASSPETTGGEQYF
TRBJ2-2 | - | - | TRBV10-3 | TGTGCCATCACCCCCCGAACGAACACCGGGGAGCTGTTTTTT | CAITPRTNTGELFF
TRBJ1-1 | - | - | TRBV6-6 | TGTGCCAGCAGTTACCCCGAAGGTCTCACTGAAGCTTTCTTT | CASSYPEGLTEAFF
TRBJ1-2 | - | - | TRBV30 | TGTGCCTGGAGTCCGGGATTTAACTATGGCTACACCTTC | CAWSPGFNYGYTF
TRBJ2-3 | - | TRBD2 | TRBV5-4 | TGTGCCAGCAGCTTGCTAGCGGGGGGGCGGGGAGATACGCAGTATTTT | CASSLLAGGRGDTQYF
TRBJ1-1 | - | - | TRBV10-2 | TGCGCCATCCGACAGAGCATGAACACTGAAGCTTTCTTT | CAIRQSMNTEAFF
TRBJ2-3 | - | - | TRBV4-2 | TGTGCCAGCAGCCTTCACCCGGGTACAGATACGCAGTATTTT | CASSLHPGTDTQYF
TRBJ2-3 | once | - | TRBV6-5 | TGTGCCAGCAGCTCATGGACAGGGAGGGCAGATACGCAGTATTTT | CASSSWTGRADTQYF
TRBJ2-2 | - | TRBD2 | TRBV9 | TGTGCCAGCAGCGTTTCCACTAGCGGGGGGCTCACCGGGGAGCTGTTTTTT | CASSVSTSGGLTGELFF
TRBJ2-7 | few | - | TRBV11-2 | TGTGCCAGCAGCTTAGTTACAGGGCTTGGCTACGAGCAGTACTTC | CASSLVTGLGYEQYF
TRBJ2-7 | - | TRBD1 | TRBV5-1 | TGCGCCAGCAGCTTGGGACAGGGGGAGAACGAGCAGTACTTC | CASSLGQGENEQYF
TRBJ1-3 | - | - | TRBV19 | TGTGCCAGTACCACGACTCCCCGCTCTGGAAACACCATATATTTT | CASTTTPRSGNTIYF
TRBJ2-5 | - | TRBD2 | TRBV5-1 | TGCGCCAGCAGCTACTCCGGGACTAGCGGAGGTGGGGAGACCCAGTACTTC | CASSYSGTSGGGETQYF
TRBJ2-6 | - | - | TRBV27 | TGTGCCAGCAGTTTGGATCAGGGGGGGGCCAACGTCCTGACTTTC | CASSLDQGGANVLTF
TRBJ1-2 | - | - | TRBV27 | TGTGCCAGCAGTACAGACAGGACCAACTATGGCTACACCTTC | CASSTDRTNYGYTF
TRBJ2-2 | - | - | TRBV19 | TGTGCCAGTATGAACACCGGGGAGCTGTTTTTT | CASMNTGELFF
TRBJ1-1 | - | - | TRBV18 | TGTGCCAGCTCACCCTCGGGACCTACTGCAGAAGCTTTCTTT | CASSPSGPTAEAFF